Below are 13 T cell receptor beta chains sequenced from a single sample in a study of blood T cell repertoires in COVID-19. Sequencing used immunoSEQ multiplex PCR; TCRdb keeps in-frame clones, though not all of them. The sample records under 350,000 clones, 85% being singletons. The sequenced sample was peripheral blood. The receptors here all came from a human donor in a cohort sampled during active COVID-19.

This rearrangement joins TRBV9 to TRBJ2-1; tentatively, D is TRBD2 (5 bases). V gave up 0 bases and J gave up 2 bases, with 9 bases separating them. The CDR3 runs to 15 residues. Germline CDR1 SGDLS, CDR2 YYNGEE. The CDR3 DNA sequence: TGTGCCAGCAGCGTAGGAGACTATACCTACAATGAGCAGTTCTTC. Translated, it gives CASSVGDYTYNEQFF.

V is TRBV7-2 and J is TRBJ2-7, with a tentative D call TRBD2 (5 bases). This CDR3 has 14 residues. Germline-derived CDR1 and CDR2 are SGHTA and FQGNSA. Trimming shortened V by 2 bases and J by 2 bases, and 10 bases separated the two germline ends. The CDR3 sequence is CASSLRGSPYEQYF. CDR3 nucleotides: TGTGCCAGCAGCTTAAGAGGGTCCCCCTACGAGCAGTACTTC.

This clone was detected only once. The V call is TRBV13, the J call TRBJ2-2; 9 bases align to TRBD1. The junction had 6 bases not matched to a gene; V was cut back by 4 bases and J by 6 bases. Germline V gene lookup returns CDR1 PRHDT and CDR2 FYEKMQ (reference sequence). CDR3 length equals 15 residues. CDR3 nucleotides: TGTGCCAGCAGCTACTACAGGGGGCGACCCGGGGAGCTGTTTTTT. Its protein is CASSYYRGRPGELFF.

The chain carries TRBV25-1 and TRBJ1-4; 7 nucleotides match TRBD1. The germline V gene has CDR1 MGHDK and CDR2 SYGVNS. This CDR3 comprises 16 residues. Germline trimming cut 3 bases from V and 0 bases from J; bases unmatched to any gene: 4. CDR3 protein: CASSDGTVATNEKLFF. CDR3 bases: TGTGCCAGCAGTGACGGGACAGTTGCAACTAATGAAAAACTGTTTTTT.

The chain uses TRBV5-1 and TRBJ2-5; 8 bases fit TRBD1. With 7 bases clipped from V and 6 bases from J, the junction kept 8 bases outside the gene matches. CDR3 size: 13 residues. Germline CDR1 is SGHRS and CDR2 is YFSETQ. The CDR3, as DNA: TGCGCCAGCGGACAGGGTGGTGGAAAGACCCAGTACTTC. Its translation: CASGQGGGKTQYF. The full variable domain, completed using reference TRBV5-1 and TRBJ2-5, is KAGVTQTPRYLIKTRGQQVTLSCSPISGHRSVSWYQQTPGQGLQFLFEYFSETQRNKGNFPGRFSGRQFSNSRSEMNVSTLELGDSALYLCASGQGGGKTQYFGPGTRLLVL.

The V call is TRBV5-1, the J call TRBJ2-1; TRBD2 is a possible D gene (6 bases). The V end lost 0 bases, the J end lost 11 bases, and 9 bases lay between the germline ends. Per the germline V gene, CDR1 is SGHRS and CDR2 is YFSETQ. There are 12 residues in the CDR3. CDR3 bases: TGCGCCAGCAGCTTGGCGGGGGAGAAGCAGTTCTTC. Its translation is CASSLAGEKQFF.

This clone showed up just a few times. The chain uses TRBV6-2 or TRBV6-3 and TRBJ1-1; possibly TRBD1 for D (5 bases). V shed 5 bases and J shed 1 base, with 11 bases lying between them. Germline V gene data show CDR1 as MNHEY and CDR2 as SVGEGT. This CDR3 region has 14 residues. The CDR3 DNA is TGTGCCAGCAGTCTCCGTAGGGGGAACACTGAAGCTTTCTTT. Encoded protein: CASSLRRGNTEAFF.

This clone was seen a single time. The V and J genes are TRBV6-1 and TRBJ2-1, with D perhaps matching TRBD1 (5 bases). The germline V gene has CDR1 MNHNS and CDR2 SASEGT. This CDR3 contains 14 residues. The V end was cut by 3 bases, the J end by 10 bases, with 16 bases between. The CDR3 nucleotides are TGTGCCAGCAGTGAGGCAGGGTCAGGGCGAGAGCAGTTCTTC. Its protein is CASSEAGSGREQFF.

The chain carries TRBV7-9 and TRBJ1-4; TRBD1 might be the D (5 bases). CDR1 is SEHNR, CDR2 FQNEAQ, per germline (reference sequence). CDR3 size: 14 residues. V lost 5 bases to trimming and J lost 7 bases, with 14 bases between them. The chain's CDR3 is CASSPAGIREKLFF. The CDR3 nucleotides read TGTGCCAGCAGCCCTGCAGGGATTCGTGAAAAACTGTTTTTT. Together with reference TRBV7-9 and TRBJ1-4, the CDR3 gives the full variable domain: DTGVSQNPRHKITKRGQNVTFRCDPISEHNRLYWYRQTLGQGPEFLTYFQNEAQLEKSRLLSDRFSAERPKGSFSTLEIQRTEQGDSAMYLCASSPAGIREKLFFGSGTQLSVL.

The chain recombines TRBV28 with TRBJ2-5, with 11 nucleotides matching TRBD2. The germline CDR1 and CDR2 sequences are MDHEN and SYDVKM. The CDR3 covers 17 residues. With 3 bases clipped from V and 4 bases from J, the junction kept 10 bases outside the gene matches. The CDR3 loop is CASSFQGSGRALETQYF. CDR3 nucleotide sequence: TGTGCCAGCAGTTTTCAGGGTAGCGGGAGGGCTTTAGAGACCCAGTACTTC.

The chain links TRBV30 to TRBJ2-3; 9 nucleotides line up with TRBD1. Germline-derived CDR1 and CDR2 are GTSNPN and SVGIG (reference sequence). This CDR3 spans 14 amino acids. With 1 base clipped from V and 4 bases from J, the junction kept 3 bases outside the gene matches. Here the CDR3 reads CAWSATGGADTQYF. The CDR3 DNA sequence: TGTGCCTGGAGTGCGACAGGGGGGGCAGATACGCAGTATTTT.

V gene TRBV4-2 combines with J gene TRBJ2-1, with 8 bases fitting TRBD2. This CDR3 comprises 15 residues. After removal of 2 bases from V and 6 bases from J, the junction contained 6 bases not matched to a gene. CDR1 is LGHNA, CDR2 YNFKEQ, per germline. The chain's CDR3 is CASSQLSGGLNEQFF. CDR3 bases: TGTGCCAGCAGCCAATTGTCGGGAGGGCTCAATGAGCAGTTCTTC.

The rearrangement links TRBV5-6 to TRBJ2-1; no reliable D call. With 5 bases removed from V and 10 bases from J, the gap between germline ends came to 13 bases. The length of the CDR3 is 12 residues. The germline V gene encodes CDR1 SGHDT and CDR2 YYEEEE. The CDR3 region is CASSFDIREQFF. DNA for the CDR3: TGTGCCAGCAGTTTCGACATCAGGGAGCAGTTCTTC.